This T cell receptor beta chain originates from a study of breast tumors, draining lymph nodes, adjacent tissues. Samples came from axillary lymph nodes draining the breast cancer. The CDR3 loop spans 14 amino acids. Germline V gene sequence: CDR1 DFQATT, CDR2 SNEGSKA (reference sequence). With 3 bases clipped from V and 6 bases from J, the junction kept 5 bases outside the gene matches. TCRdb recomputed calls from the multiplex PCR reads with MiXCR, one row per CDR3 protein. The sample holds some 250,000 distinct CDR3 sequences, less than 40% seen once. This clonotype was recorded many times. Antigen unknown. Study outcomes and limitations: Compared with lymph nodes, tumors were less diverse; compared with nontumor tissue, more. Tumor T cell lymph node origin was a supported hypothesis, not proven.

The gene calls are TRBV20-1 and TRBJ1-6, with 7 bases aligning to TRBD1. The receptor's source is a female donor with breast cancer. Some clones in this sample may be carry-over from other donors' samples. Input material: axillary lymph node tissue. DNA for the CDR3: TGCAGTGCTAGCCCCGGGACAGCTAATTCACCCCTCCACTTT. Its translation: CSASPGTANSPLHF.